This T cell receptor beta chain came from a study of control samples from healthy donors and cancer patients. Assay: immunoSEQ multiplex PCR; the TCRdb copy retains only in-frame clones and omits some. The sample lists fewer than 200,000 clones, 85% to 95% occurring once. Material for sequencing was blood. The sequence derives from a man younger than 35 in good health.

CDR3 bases: TGTGCCAGCAGCTTGGCCAGCTATGGCTACACCTTC. This translates into CASSLASYGYTF. The rearrangement links TRBV5-6 to TRBJ1-2; no definite D call. Germline V gives CDR1 SGHDT, CDR2 YYEEEE. The CDR3 spans 12 residues. The V end was cut by 0 bases, the J end by 4 bases, with 4 bases between.